The source of this T cell receptor (beta chain) is a study of Ad26.COV2.S vaccination and SARS-CoV-2 variants. Notes on the study in general: For non-spike TCRs, breadth in vaccine recipients resembled that in placebo recipients.

CDR3 length: 18 residues. Germline V gives CDR1 LGHDT, CDR2 YNNKEL (reference sequence). Trimming cost V 3 bases and J 0 bases, with 18 bases left between them. The table came from immunoSEQ multiplex PCR; TCRdb's copy has only in-frame clones and leaves some out. The data hold hundreds of thousands of clones, with about 88% observed a single time. This clone was counted between two and nine times. Its antigen is not known. Treatment reported: about 20 received Ad26.COV2.S at low or high dose, single or two shots; several received placebo; per-sample allocation not given. Sampling was performed 63 days after the first vaccine or placebo injection.

The TCR sequence derives from a person aged 18-65 years who received the Ad26.COV2.S COVID-19 vaccine or a placebo. The material sequenced was peripheral blood, taken in a trial of Ad26.COV2.S vaccine versus placebo. The rearrangement uses TRBV3-1 (or the pseudogene TRBV3-2) and TRBJ1-5; perhaps TRBD1 as D (6 bases). CDR3 protein: CASSHPERGPHSNQPQHF. CDR3 DNA: TGTGCCAGCAGCCACCCTGAACGGGGGCCCCATAGCAATCAGCCCCAGCATTTT.